Below are 9 T cell receptor beta chains sequenced from a single sample in a study of blood T cell repertoires in COVID-19. Profiling relied on immunoSEQ multiplex PCR, and the TCRdb table lists in-frame clones only, not all of them. The sample consists of fewer than 90,000 clones, 75% to 90% of them appearing once. Sequenced: peripheral blood. Receptors were obtained from a male donor with acute or convalescent COVID-19.

V and J are TRBV28 and TRBJ1-4; TRBD1 matches 8 bases. The V segment lost 4 bases and the J segment 9 bases; nucleotides outside the gene matches: 10. CDR3 length equals 15 residues. Germline CDR1 MDHEN, CDR2 SYDVKM. The CDR3 protein is CASSWAAGGAKKLFF. CDR3 nucleotides: TGTGCCAGCAGTTGGGCGGCAGGGGGCGCGAAAAAACTGTTTTTT.

This clone occurred a few times. The chain carries TRBV3-1 (or the pseudogene TRBV3-2) and TRBJ1-1; maybe TRBD1 (5 bases). Trimming cost V 4 bases and J 4 bases, with 22 bases left between them. The germline gives CDR1 LGHDT, CDR2 YNNKEL (reference sequence). The CDR3 runs to 17 residues. CDR3 protein: CASSPHGATDKGTEAFF. CDR3 bases: TGTGCCAGCAGCCCGCATGGGGCGACGGATAAGGGCACTGAAGCTTTCTTT.

This chain joins TRBV6-5 and TRBJ2-7; perhaps TRBD1 as D (5 bases). V gave up 6 bases and J gave up 3 bases, with 12 bases separating them. Germline CDR1 and CDR2: MNHEY and SVGAGI. The CDR3 totals 13 residues. The CDR3 reads CASSVQGIYEQYF. The DNA of the CDR3 is TGTGCCAGCAGCGTTCAGGGAATCTACGAGCAGTACTTC.

The chain has TRBV19 and TRBJ2-3; TRBD1 aligns across 7 bases. The germline V gene encodes CDR1 LNHDA and CDR2 SQIVND (reference sequence). J lost 6 bases, V lost 5 bases, and 8 bases had no gene match. CDR3 length equals 14 residues. CDR3 DNA sequence: TGTGCCAGTAGTCCAAGGACAGGCGGCGATACGCAGTATTTT. Translated: CASSPRTGGDTQYF.

The chain combines TRBV18 with TRBJ2-5; D is ambiguous. Germline CDR1 reads KGHSH; CDR2 reads LQKENI. The germline V and J ends were trimmed by 6 bases and 0 bases, with 11 bases remaining between them. The CDR3 consists of 14 residues. This CDR3 reads CASSAGPNQETQYF. The CDR3 coding sequence is TGTGCCAGCTCCGCAGGTCCGAACCAAGAGACCCAGTACTTC.

The rearrangement links TRBV2 to TRBJ2-1; D unresolved. The germline gives CDR1 SNHLY, CDR2 FYNNEI. Trimming pared 3 bases from V and 0 bases from J, leaving 9 bases between. The CDR3 contains 15 residues. For the CDR3, the DNA is TGTGCCAGCAGTGATTGGAGCAGCTCCTACAATGAGCAGTTCTTC. This translates into CASSDWSSSYNEQFF.

The chain employs TRBV5-1 and TRBJ1-2, with 8 nucleotides matching TRBD1. V lost 0 bases to trimming and J lost 8 bases; unmatched junction nucleotides: 15. CDR1 is SGHRS and CDR2 is YFSETQ in the germline V gene. CDR3 length: 17 amino acids. CDR3 bases: TGCGCCAGCAGCTTGGGGACAGGGAGGACTTCCTTGGGAGGCTACACCTTC. This codes for CASSLGTGRTSLGGYTF. The full variable domain, in which reference TRBV5-1 and TRBJ1-2 provide the parts outside the CDR3, is KAGVTQTPRYLIKTRGQQVTLSCSPISGHRSVSWYQQTPGQGLQFLFEYFSETQRNKGNFPGRFSGRQFSNSRSEMNVSTLELGDSALYLCASSLGTGRTSLGGYTFGSGTRLTVV.

The J gene is TRBJ2-2, the V gene TRBV5-4, with TRBD2 identical over 15 bases. The CDR3 totals 16 residues. V was clipped by 3 bases and J by 9 bases; unmatched bases: 6. The germline V gene encodes CDR1 SGHNT and CDR2 YYREEE (reference sequence). The CDR3 DNA is TGTGCCAGCAGCTCCCGGACTAGCGGGGGGGCTAGGGAGCTGTTTTTT. It yields the protein CASSSRTSGGARELFF.

Only a few counts were recorded for this clone. Other nucleotide sequences in the sample specify the same CDR3. The V gene is TRBV5-1, the J gene TRBJ2-2; D might be TRBD1 (5 bases). CDR3 length: 15 residues. V lost 0 bases and J lost 5, with 11 bases in between. CDR1 is SGHRS, CDR2 YFSETQ, per germline. The DNA of the CDR3 is TGCGCCAGCAGCTTGGCGCAGGGTGGGACCGGGGAGCTGTTTTTT. This translates into CASSLAQGGTGELFF.